One and the same sample provided the 22 T cell receptor beta chains below, sequenced in a study of T cell responses to AZD1222 COVID-19 vaccine. Repertoires were generated with immunoSEQ multiplex PCR, while TCRdb's copy carries only in-frame clones and drops some. The sample contains 45,000 to 55,000 clones, approximately 86% of which appear only once. This specimen consisted of peripheral blood, obtained 28 days after the second AZD1222 dose. The origin of the receptors is an adult who received the AZD1222 COVID-19 vaccine.

This chain joins TRBV19 and TRBJ2-6; TRBD1 matches 8 bases. Germline lookup yields CDR1 LNHDA and CDR2 SQIVND (reference sequence). The CDR3 sequence is 16 residues long. V shed 5 bases and J 0 bases; nucleotides not matched to a gene: 3. CDR3 protein: CASSPTGGSGANVLTF. The CDR3 coding sequence is TGTGCCAGTAGTCCAACAGGGGGCTCTGGGGCCAACGTCCTGACTTTC.

V gene TRBV11-1 combines with J gene TRBJ2-5, with 9 bases fitting TRBD2. V lost 0 bases, J lost 6 bases, and 8 bases stayed unmatched. Germline V gene data show CDR1 as SGHAT and CDR2 as FQDESV (reference sequence). CDR3 size: 16 residues. The CDR3 protein is CASSLAIAGAGKTQYF. The CDR3 DNA reads as TGTGCCAGCAGCTTAGCAATAGCGGGAGCGGGAAAGACCCAGTACTTC.

The chain combines TRBV6-5 with TRBJ2-2; D remains ambiguous. Germline V lookup: CDR1 MNHEY, CDR2 SVGAGI. V was trimmed by 2 bases and J by 6 bases, leaving 16 bases between them. CDR3 size: 16 residues. As DNA, the CDR3 is TGTGCCAGCAGTTACCCAACCGGGCTCACGGCCGGGGAGCTGTTTTTT. Its translation is CASSYPTGLTAGELFF.

This chain uses TRBV12-3 or TRBV12-4 with TRBJ2-5, with D perhaps matching TRBD1 (6 bases). Trimming took off 3 bases at V and 4 bases at J, with 9 bases between the two ends. The CDR3 has 13 residues. CDR3 in amino acids: CASSFMTGETQYF. CDR3 DNA sequence: TGTGCCAGCAGTTTTATGACAGGAGAGACCCAGTACTTC.

The rearrangement uses TRBV30 and TRBJ1-3, with D possibly matching TRBD1 (6 bases). Germline V gene sequence: CDR1 GTSNPN, CDR2 SVGIG (reference sequence). Trimming shortened V by 1 base and J by 4 bases, and 11 bases separated the two germline ends. This CDR3 is 14 amino acids long. The CDR3 bases are TGTGCCTGGAGTGAAAGGGGGTCCGGAAACACCATATATTTT. The encoded protein is CAWSERGSGNTIYF.

This chain uses TRBV6-5 with TRBJ1-2, with 8 nucleotides matching TRBD1. The trim removed 2 bases at V and 2 bases at J, leaving 4 bases unmatched. The length of the CDR3 is 15 residues. Germline values: CDR1 MNHEY, CDR2 SVGAGI. This CDR3 is CASSYVTGANYGYTF. Written as DNA, the CDR3 is TGTGCCAGCAGTTACGTGACAGGGGCGAACTATGGCTACACCTTC.

CDR3 in DNA: TGTGCCAGCAGCCCGTCGACCACAGATACGCAGTATTTT. It specifies CASSPSTTDTQYF. The chain uses TRBV7-8 and TRBJ2-3; D uncertain. CDR1 and CDR2 from the germline V gene are SGHVS and FQNEAQ. The CDR3 runs 13 residues. Trimming took off 5 bases at V and 2 bases at J, with 8 bases between the two ends.

This rearrangement joins TRBV10-1 to TRBJ2-2, with D possibly being TRBD1 (6 bases). The length of the CDR3 is 15 residues. V was clipped by 3 bases and J by 4 bases, with 12 bases between them. The germline V gene encodes CDR1 WNHNN and CDR2 SYGVQD (reference sequence). CDR3 in DNA: TGCGCCAGCAGTGACACAGGGATGGGCACCGGGGAGCTGTTTTTT. Protein product: CASSDTGMGTGELFF.

V gene TRBV4-1 combines with J gene TRBJ2-6; D unclear. This CDR3 region has 15 residues. Trimming cost V 1 base and J 0 bases, with 4 bases left between them. Germline V lookup: CDR1 MGHRA, CDR2 YSYEKL. The CDR3 region is CASSQGSSGANVLTF. The CDR3 DNA reads TGCGCCAGCAGCCAAGGAAGCTCTGGGGCCAACGTCCTGACTTTC.

The chain uses TRBV6-5 and TRBJ2-7; 9 bases match TRBD1. The germline gives CDR1 MNHEY, CDR2 SVGAGI. J gave up 3 bases and V 7 bases, and 7 bases lay outside the gene matches. This CDR3 contains 14 residues. In DNA form, the CDR3 reads TGTGCCAGCACGAAGGGGACAGGGCGCTACGAGCAGTACTTC. This codes for CASTKGTGRYEQYF.

The chain recombines TRBV28 with TRBJ1-6, with 7 bases fitting TRBD1. The V and J ends lost 6 bases and 8 bases, in that order; junction bases with no gene match: 7. The CDR3 runs 14 residues. CDR1 is MDHEN, CDR2 SYDVKM, per germline. The CDR3 reads CASRKTGDHSPLHF. The CDR3 coding sequence is TGTGCCAGCAGAAAAACAGGGGACCATTCACCCCTCCACTTT.

This rearrangement joins TRBV18 to TRBJ2-3; maybe TRBD1 (5 bases). V shed 3 bases and J shed 2 bases, with 9 bases lying between them. The germline gives CDR1 KGHSH, CDR2 LQKENI. This CDR3 spans 14 amino acids. CDR3 in amino acids: CASSPTVDTDTQYF. The CDR3 DNA sequence: TGTGCCAGCTCACCGACAGTGGACACAGATACGCAGTATTTT.

The J gene is TRBJ2-7, the V gene TRBV19, with 15 bases that match TRBD2. Germline-derived CDR1 and CDR2 are LNHDA and SQIVND (reference sequence). V lost 4 bases and J lost 2; bases outside the gene matches: 6. This CDR3 has 17 residues. CDR3 in DNA: TGTGCCAGTAGTAGACGGACTAGCGGGAGGGCTGCCTACGAGCAGTACTTC. Its protein is CASSRRTSGRAAYEQYF.

V gene TRBV12-5 combines with J gene TRBJ2-7; weak D call: TRBD2 (6 bases). The CDR3 totals 19 residues. With 0 bases removed from V and 4 bases from J, the gap between germline ends came to 25 bases. Germline loops: CDR1 LGHNT, CDR2 FRNRAP. The CDR3 here is CASGLVIGSGVGTMYEQYF. The CDR3 nucleotides are TGTGCTAGTGGTTTGGTAATCGGATCGGGGGTTGGGACCATGTACGAGCAGTACTTC. Variable domain in full (rest from reference TRBV12-5 and TRBJ2-7): DARVTQTPRHKVTEMGQEVTMRCQPILGHNTVFWYRQTMMQGLELLAYFRNRAPLDDSGMPKDRFSAEMPDATLATLKIQPSEPRDSAVYFCASGLVIGSGVGTMYEQYFGPGTRLTVT.

This clone was seen once. This chain's CDR3 is CASRLAGVGEQYF. In DNA, the CDR3 is TGTGCCAGCAGGTTAGCGGGAGTCGGCGAGCAGTACTTC. J is TRBJ2-7 and V is TRBV28; 9 bases match TRBD2. V gave up 6 bases and J gave up 6 bases; unmatched junction bases: 6. CDR1 is MDHEN and CDR2 is SYDVKM in the germline V gene. The CDR3 is 13 amino acids.

The V gene is TRBV7-2, the J gene TRBJ2-5, with 8 positions matching TRBD2. The V segment lost 1 base and the J segment 3 bases; nucleotides outside the gene matches: 1. The germline V gene has CDR1 SGHTA and CDR2 FQGNSA. CDR3 length: 14 amino acids. The DNA for the CDR3 is TGTGCCAGCAGCTTAGGGACTAGCAAAGAGACCCAGTACTTC. It is translated as CASSLGTSKETQYF.

The table lists this clone with a count of one. This chain joins TRBV19 and TRBJ1-6; tentatively, D is TRBD1 (6 bases). V was pared by 6 bases and J by 13 bases, with 19 bases between. The length of the CDR3 is 14 residues. Germline V CDR1 and CDR2: LNHDA, SQIVND (reference sequence). CDR3 in DNA: TGTGCCAGTAGCCTCGTGGGACAAGGGTCGCCCCTCCACTTT. This encodes CASSLVGQGSPLHF.

This clone was counted a few times. The genes are TRBV19 and TRBJ1-1; tentatively, D is TRBD1 (6 bases). The length of the CDR3 is 15 residues. V lost 4 bases and J lost 5, with 17 bases in between. Germline V gives CDR1 LNHDA, CDR2 SQIVND (reference sequence). The CDR3 spells CASSTSGTTQTEAFF. CDR3 sequence (DNA): TGTGCCAGTAGTACGTCCGGGACAACCCAAACTGAAGCTTTCTTT.

The V call is TRBV7-2, the J call TRBJ2-1, with D uncertain. The CDR3 has 13 amino acids. Per germline, CDR1 SGHTA and CDR2 FQGNSA. With 6 bases removed from V and 9 bases from J, the gap between germline ends came to 15 bases. In DNA, the CDR3 is TGTGCCAGCAGACCAAATCTAGAAGGTGAGCAGTTCTTC. It encodes CASRPNLEGEQFF.

The chain recombines TRBV5-6 with TRBJ2-7, with TRBD2 as a possible D gene (6 bases). Trimming stripped 4 bases from V and 2 bases from J, with 22 bases between. This CDR3 has 17 residues. Germline CDR1 SGHDT, CDR2 YYEEEE. The chain's CDR3 is CASSSIRLVTVPYEQYF. The CDR3 DNA reads as TGTGCCAGCAGCAGTATCCGACTAGTAACGGTCCCCTACGAGCAGTACTTC. Complete variable domain (other parts from reference TRBV5-6 and TRBJ2-7): DAGVTQSPTHLIKTRGQQVTLRCSPKSGHDTVSWYQQALGQGPQFIFQYYEEEERQRGNFPDRFSGHQFPNYSSELNVNALLLGDSALYLCASSSIRLVTVPYEQYFGPGTRLTVT.

In this sample, this clone turned up once. V and J are TRBV5-1 and TRBJ1-1, with 8 bases matching TRBD1. V shed 2 bases, J shed 6 bases, and the junction held 6 bases outside the gene matches. This CDR3 comprises 14 residues. Looked up from germline, CDR1 is SGHRS and CDR2 is YFSETQ. CDR3 residues: CASSLRQGLPEAFF. The DNA for the CDR3 is TGCGCCAGCAGCTTACGACAGGGGTTACCTGAAGCTTTCTTT.

This rearrangement joins TRBV6-5 to TRBJ1-1, with 7 bases fitting TRBD1. V was clipped by 6 bases and J by 1 base; unmatched bases: 5. The CDR3 totals 14 residues. CDR1 is MNHEY, CDR2 SVGAGI, per germline. CDR3 in amino acids: CASRRGHGNTEAFF. CDR3 DNA sequence: TGTGCCAGCAGAAGGGGGCACGGGAACACTGAAGCTTTCTTT.